This record looks at one T cell receptor (beta chain) sequence and its context. Its antigen is unknown. The ends lost 3 bases at V and 6 bases at J; junction bases unmatched: 13. The germline gives CDR1 SGHAT, CDR2 FQNNGV. The CDR3 has 18 residues. The data were obtained in a study of Graves' ophthalmopathy and Graves' hyperthyroidism. About the study: By definition, stable hyperthyroidism involved no ophthalmopathy within 18 months of follow-up.

The diagnosis combined clinical symptoms, thyroxine, TRAb, thyroid ultrasound and orbital computed tomography scans. Findings and limits, study-wide: Ophthalmopathy could be told apart from stable hyperthyroidism by a 13-signature model (about 88% sensitivity, about 81% specificity).

RNA transcripts were the template, and TCR beta CDR3 regions were amplified from them. The authors performed first-round RT-PCR with HTBI primers and then a second-round multiplex PCR. Using its own MiXCR run on the multiplex PCR reads, TCRdb lists one record per CDR3 protein. Of over a million distinct CDR3 sequences listed, 35% to 40% are singletons. The clonotype comes from an adult man with Graves' hyperthyroidism. This rearrangement joins TRBV11-2 to TRBJ1-6; 8 bases are a match to TRBD1. The sample was peripheral blood or thyroid tissue (not recorded which). CDR3 sequence: CASSFKAGQGWGNSPLHF. CDR3 DNA sequence: TGTGCCAGCAGCTTCAAGGCCGGACAGGGCTGGGGTAATTCACCCCTCCACTTT.